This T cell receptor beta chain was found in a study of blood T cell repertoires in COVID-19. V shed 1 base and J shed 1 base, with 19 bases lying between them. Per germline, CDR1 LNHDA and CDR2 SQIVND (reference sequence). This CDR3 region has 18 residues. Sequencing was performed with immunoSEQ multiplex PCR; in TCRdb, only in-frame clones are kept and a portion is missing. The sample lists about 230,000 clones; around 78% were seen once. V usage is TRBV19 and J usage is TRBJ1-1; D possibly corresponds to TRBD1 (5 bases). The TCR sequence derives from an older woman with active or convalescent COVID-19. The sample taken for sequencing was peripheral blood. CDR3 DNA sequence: TGTGCCAGTAGTATAGGGGGCGCCCTTCGCTTATCGAACACTGAAGCTTTCTTT. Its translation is CASSIGGALRLSNTEAFF.